Shown below are 14 T cell receptor beta chains from a single sample sequenced in a study of early T cells in non-severe SARS-CoV-2 infection. A single record per CDR3 protein comes from TCRdb applying MiXCR to the 5' RACE reads. The table shows about 11,000 distinct CDR3 sequences, with around 4.9% occurring only once. The sample consisted of whole blood. These receptors were collected from an adult who was a healthcare worker with PCR-confirmed SARS-CoV-2 infection or an uninfected control (not recorded which).

In this sample, this clonotype turned up many times. The rearrangement joins TRBV10-3 to TRBJ2-7, with TRBD2 matching 14 bases. Per the germline V gene, CDR1 is ENHRY and CDR2 is SYGVKD. The CDR3 extends over 16 amino acids. The V gene end was trimmed by 3 bases and the J gene end by 4 bases; junction bases not matched to a gene: 5. The CDR3 sequence: CAISERLAGGRYEQYF. The CDR3 DNA reads as TGTGCCATCAGTGAAAGACTAGCGGGGGGGCGGTACGAGCAGTACTTC.

The sample holds many counts of this clonotype. This chain joins TRBV19 and TRBJ2-2, with TRBD1 matching 7 bases. Trimming cost V 10 bases and J 7 bases; bases outside gene matches: 9. CDR1 and CDR2 from the germline V gene are LNHDA and SQIVND (reference sequence). This CDR3 is 13 amino acids long. DNA of the CDR3: TGTGCCATCTCAGGGGGTCTTGGCGGGGAGCTGTTTTTT. Translating gives CAISGGLGGELFF.

In its sample, this clonotype is medium-sized. The rearrangement links TRBV7-8 to TRBJ2-1, with D possibly matching TRBD1 (5 bases). In germline, CDR1 is SGHVS, CDR2 FQNEAQ. V was trimmed by 1 base and J by 14 bases, leaving 18 bases between them. This CDR3 is 14 amino acids long. The CDR3 bases are TGTGCCAGCAGCTTAGAGTCCAGGGCGAAACGGAAGTTCTTC. Its translation: CASSLESRAKRKFF.

Many counts were recorded for this clonotype. The chain is built from TRBV18 and TRBJ1-1, with D unresolved. This CDR3 region has 11 residues. Trimming cost V 6 bases and J 7 bases, with 9 bases left between them. Germline V lookup: CDR1 KGHSH, CDR2 LQKENI. CDR3 residues: CASSTQGEAFF. The CDR3 region has the DNA TGTGCCAGCTCCACACAAGGTGAAGCTTTCTTT.

The V and J genes are TRBV19 and TRBJ2-3, with D possibly TRBD1 on 5 matching bases. Deletions cut 9 bases from V and 5 bases from J, with 15 bases between. The CDR3 contains 13 residues. CDR1 and CDR2 (germline): LNHDA, SQIVND (reference sequence). The CDR3 reads CASVKGIGDTQYF. The CDR3 nucleotides are TGTGCCAGCGTGAAGGGGATCGGAGATACGCAGTATTTT.

This clonotype is medium-sized by share. The V call is TRBV9, the J call TRBJ1-2, with TRBD1 as a possible D gene (5 bases). V lost 3 bases to trimming and J lost 1 base, with 7 bases between them. Germline V gives CDR1 SGDLS, CDR2 YYNGEE. This CDR3 comprises 13 residues. Here the CDR3 DNA reads TGTGCCAGCAGCGCGGGGGGTAACTATGGCTACACCTTC. Its translation is CASSAGGNYGYTF. Variable domain in full (rest from reference TRBV9 and TRBJ1-2): DSGVTQTPKHLITATGQRVTLRCSPRSGDLSVYWYQQSLDQGLQFLIQYYNGEERAKGNILERFSAQQFPDLHSELNLSSLELGDSALYFCASSAGGNYGYTFGSGTRLTVV.

Judged by abundance, this clonotype is medium-sized (0.01 to 0.1%). The rearrangement uses TRBV9 and TRBJ1-6, with 7 bases fitting TRBD1. The junction had 15 bases not matched to a gene; V was cut back by 4 bases and J by 11 bases. The CDR3 runs 16 residues. Looked up from germline, CDR1 is SGDLS and CDR2 is YYNGEE. Written as DNA, the CDR3 is TGTGCCAGCAGCCCACAGGGGTACCTTTCTATGGCACCCCTCCACTTT. Amino acid sequence: CASSPQGYLSMAPLHF.

The sample holds many counts of this clonotype. The CDR3 region has the DNA TGTGCCAGCAACCCGGGGACTAGCGGTTTTGGGACCCAGTACTTC. It yields the protein CASNPGTSGFGTQYF. The rearrangement uses TRBV9 and TRBJ2-5; TRBD2 aligns across 11 bases. The V gene's germline CDR1 is SGDLS and CDR2 YYNGEE. V lost 6 bases to trimming and J lost 7 bases; unmatched junction nucleotides: 11. The CDR3 covers 15 residues.

This clonotype was observed at least ten times. The rearrangement links TRBV5-6 to TRBJ1-6, with D hard to call. The CDR3 spans 16 residues. V was shortened by 0 bases and J by 9 bases, with 16 bases between the two germline ends. CDR1 and CDR2 from the germline V gene are SGHDT and YYEEEE. This CDR3 is CASSLEIGAGGSPLHF. The CDR3 DNA reads as TGTGCCAGCAGCTTGGAAATAGGAGCAGGAGGTTCACCCCTCCACTTT.

This clonotype appeared many times. The CDR3 nucleotides read TGTGCCAGCAGCTTAGAGGACCGTCCGTTTGGGAATGAAAAACTGTTTTTT. Residues: CASSLEDRPFGNEKLFF. The chain is built from TRBV7-2 and TRBJ1-4; D unresolved. V lost 1 base and J 5 bases, leaving 17 bases between the germline ends. CDR3 length: 17 amino acids. From germline, CDR1 is SGHTA and CDR2 FQGNSA.

The rearrangement joins TRBV21-1 to TRBJ2-1; the D call in the table, TRBD2, was not verified against the DNA. TRBV21-1 is reported as a pseudogene. The CDR3 totals 20 residues. In DNA form, the CDR3 reads TGTGCCAGCAGCAAAGCCAGCGGGGGGAGGCCTCCCCAAACCTACAATGAGCAGTTCTTC. Amino acids: CASSKASGGRPPQTYNEQFF.

Only a few counts were recorded for this clonotype. V usage is TRBV18 and J usage is TRBJ1-3; the D is unclear. V dropped 2 bases and J dropped 3 bases, with 14 bases sitting between them. CDR1 is KGHSH, CDR2 LQKENI, per germline. The CDR3 is 16 residues long. The CDR3 sequence: CASSPVLGVDGNTIYF. The DNA for the CDR3 is TGTGCCAGCTCACCAGTACTAGGTGTGGATGGAAACACCATATATTTT. Supplemented by reference TRBV18 and TRBJ1-3, the full variable domain reads NAGVMQNPRHLVRRRGQEARLRCSPMKGHSHVYWYRQLPEEGLKFMVYLQKENIIDESGMPKERFSAEFPKEGPSILRIQQVVRGDSAAYFCASSPVLGVDGNTIYFGEGSWLTVV.

By sample share, this clonotype is medium-sized (0.01 to 0.1%). The chain uses TRBV30 and TRBJ1-5; 8 bases are shared with TRBD1. CDR3 size: 13 residues. Unmatched junction bases numbered 7, after V lost 8 bases and J lost 4 bases. Germline CDR1 reads GTSNPN; CDR2 reads SVGIG (reference sequence). Here the CDR3 reads CAVQQGDNQPQHF. The CDR3 bases are TGTGCCGTACAACAGGGGGATAATCAGCCCCAGCATTTT.

This chain connects TRBV7-3 to TRBJ2-1, with TRBD1 matching 7 bases. CDR1 and CDR2 (germline): SGHTA, FQGTGA. Trimming cost V 5 bases and J 0 bases; bases outside gene matches: 7. The CDR3 is made up of 16 amino acids. This chain's CDR3 is CASSRDSSASYNEQFF. The CDR3, as DNA: TGTGCCAGCAGCAGGGACAGTTCGGCCTCCTACAATGAGCAGTTCTTC.